Described below is a single T cell receptor beta chain sequence and its context. Its antigen remains unknown. Germline trimming cut 3 bases from V and 4 bases from J; bases unmatched to any gene: 4. Germline assignment: CDR1 LNHDA and CDR2 SQIVND (reference sequence). This CDR3 has 16 residues. These data are taken from a study of OX40 agonist ivuxolimab in advanced cancers. Anyone with autoimmune disease history or systemic immunosuppression was excluded. Study-wide findings and caveats: CD8+ T cells were the subset that, on average, had more expanded clones than CD4+.

Generated by immunoSEQ multiplex PCR, the TCRdb table keeps only in-frame clones and is missing some. The repertoire holds roughly 58,000 clones, with roughly 84% as singletons. The TCR originated in an adult with an advanced solid tumor such as melanoma, head and neck, liver or kidney cancer. The V gene is TRBV19, the J gene TRBJ2-5; the match to TRBD2 covers 14 bases. Source: CD4+ or CD8+ T cells sorted from blood, taken in a trial of the OX40 agonist ivuxolimab. The CDR3 loop reads CASSMGTSGSGETQYF. CDR3 nucleotides: TGTGCCAGTAGTATGGGGACTAGCGGGAGTGGAGAGACCCAGTACTTC.